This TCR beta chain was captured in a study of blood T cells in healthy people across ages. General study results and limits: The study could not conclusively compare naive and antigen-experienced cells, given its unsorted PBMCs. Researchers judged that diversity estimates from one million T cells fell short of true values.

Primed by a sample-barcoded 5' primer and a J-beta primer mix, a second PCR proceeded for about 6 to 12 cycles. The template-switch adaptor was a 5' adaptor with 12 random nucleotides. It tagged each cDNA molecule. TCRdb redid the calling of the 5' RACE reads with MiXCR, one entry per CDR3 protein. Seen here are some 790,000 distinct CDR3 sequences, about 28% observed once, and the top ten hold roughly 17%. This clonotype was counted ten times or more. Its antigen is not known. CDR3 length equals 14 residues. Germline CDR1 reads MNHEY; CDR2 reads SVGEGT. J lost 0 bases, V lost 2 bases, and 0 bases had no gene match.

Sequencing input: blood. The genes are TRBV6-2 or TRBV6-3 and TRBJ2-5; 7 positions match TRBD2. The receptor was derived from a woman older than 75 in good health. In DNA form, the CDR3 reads TGTGCCAGCAGTTACCGGGGGGACCAAGAGACCCAGTACTTC. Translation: CASSYRGDQETQYF.